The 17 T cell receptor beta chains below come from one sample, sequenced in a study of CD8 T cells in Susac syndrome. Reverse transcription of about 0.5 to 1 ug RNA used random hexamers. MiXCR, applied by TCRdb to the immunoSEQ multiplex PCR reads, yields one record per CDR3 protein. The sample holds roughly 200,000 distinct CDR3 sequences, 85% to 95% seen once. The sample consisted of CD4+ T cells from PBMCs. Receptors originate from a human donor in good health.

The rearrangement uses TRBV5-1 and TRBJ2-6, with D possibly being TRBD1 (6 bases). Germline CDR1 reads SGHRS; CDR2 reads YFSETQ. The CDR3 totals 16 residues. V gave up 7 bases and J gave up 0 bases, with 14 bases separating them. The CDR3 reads CASGGPSGSGANVLTF. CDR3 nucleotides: TGCGCCAGCGGGGGCCCTTCGGGCTCTGGGGCCAACGTCCTGACTTTC.

The CDR3 region is CASSTYDRAYGYTF. The DNA of the CDR3 is TGCGCCAGCAGCACGTATGACAGGGCCTATGGCTACACCTTC. The chain joins TRBV4-1 to TRBJ1-2, with 7 bases lining up with TRBD1. The CDR3 loop spans 14 amino acids. Germline trimming cut 5 bases from V and 4 bases from J; bases unmatched to any gene: 7. Germline V CDR1 and CDR2: MGHRA, YSYEKL.

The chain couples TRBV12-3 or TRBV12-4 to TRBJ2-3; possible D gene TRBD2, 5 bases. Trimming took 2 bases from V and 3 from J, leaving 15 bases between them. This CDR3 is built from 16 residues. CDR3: CASSLSAGLATDTQYF. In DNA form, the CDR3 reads TGTGCCAGCAGTTTAAGTGCTGGACTCGCAACAGATACGCAGTATTTT.

The CDR3 spells CSATLGLAGVWEQFF. CDR3 bases: TGCAGTGCGACCTTGGGACTAGCGGGAGTCTGGGAGCAGTTCTTC. The genes are TRBV20-1 and TRBJ2-1; 14 bases are a match to TRBD2. V trimming: 6 bases; J trimming: 10 bases; junction bases outside the gene matches: 11. This CDR3 contains 15 residues. Germline CDR1 DFQATT, CDR2 SNEGSKA (reference sequence).

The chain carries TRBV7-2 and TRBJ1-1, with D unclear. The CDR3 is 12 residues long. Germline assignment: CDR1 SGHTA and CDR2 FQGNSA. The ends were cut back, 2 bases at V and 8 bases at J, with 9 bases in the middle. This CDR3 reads CASSLLSGEAFF. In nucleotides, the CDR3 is TGTGCCAGCAGCTTATTAAGCGGCGAAGCTTTCTTT.

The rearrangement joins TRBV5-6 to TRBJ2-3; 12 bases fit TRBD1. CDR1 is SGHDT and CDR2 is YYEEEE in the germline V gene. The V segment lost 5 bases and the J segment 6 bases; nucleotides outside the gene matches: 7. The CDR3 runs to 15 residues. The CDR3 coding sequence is TGTGCCAGCAGGGAGGGACAGGGGGCGCGGGATACGCAGTATTTT. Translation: CASREGQGARDTQYF.

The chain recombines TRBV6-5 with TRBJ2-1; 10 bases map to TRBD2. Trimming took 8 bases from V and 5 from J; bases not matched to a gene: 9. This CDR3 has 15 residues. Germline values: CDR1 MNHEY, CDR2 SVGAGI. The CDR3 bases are TGTGCCAGCTCGAGAAGCGGGAGGGCCGACAATGAGCAGTTCTTC. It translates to CASSRSGRADNEQFF.

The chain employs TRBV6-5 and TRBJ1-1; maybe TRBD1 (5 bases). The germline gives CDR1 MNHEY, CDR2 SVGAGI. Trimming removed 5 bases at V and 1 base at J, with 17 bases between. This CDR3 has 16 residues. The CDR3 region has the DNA TGTGCCAGCAGTATTGGAGTAGTAGGGGCGAACACTGAAGCTTTCTTT. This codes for CASSIGVVGANTEAFF.

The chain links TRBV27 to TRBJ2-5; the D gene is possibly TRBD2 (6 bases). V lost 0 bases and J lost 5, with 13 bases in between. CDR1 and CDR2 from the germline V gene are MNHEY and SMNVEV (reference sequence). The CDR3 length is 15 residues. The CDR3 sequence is CASSLSLAVMETQYF. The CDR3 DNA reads TGTGCCAGCAGTTTATCTTTAGCGGTGATGGAGACCCAGTACTTC.

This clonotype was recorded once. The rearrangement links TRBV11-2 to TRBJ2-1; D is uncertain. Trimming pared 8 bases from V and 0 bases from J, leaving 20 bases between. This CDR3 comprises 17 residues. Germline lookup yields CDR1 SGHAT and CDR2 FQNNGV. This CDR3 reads CASVSDGFDPSYNEQFF. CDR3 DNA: TGTGCCAGCGTATCCGACGGTTTCGACCCCTCCTACAATGAGCAGTTCTTC.

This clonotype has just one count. The CDR3 DNA reads as TGTGCCAGCAGTTATGATACAGGGAGGAATGAGCAGTTCTTC. Encoded protein: CASSYDTGRNEQFF. This chain connects TRBV6-6 to TRBJ2-1; D tentatively fits TRBD1 or TRBD2 (6 bases each). CDR3 length: 14 amino acids. The germline V gene has CDR1 MNHNY and CDR2 SVGAGI (reference sequence). V lost 3 bases and J 7 bases, leaving 13 bases between the germline ends.

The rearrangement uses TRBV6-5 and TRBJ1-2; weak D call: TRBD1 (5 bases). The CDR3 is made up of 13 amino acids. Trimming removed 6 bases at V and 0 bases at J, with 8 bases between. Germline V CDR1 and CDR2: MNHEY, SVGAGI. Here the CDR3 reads CASRETANYGYTF. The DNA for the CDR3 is TGTGCCAGCAGGGAGACAGCTAACTATGGCTACACCTTC.

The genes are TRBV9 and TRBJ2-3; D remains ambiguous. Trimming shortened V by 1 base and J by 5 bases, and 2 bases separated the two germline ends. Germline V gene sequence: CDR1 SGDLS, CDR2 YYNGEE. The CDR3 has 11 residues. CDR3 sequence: CASSVKDTQYF. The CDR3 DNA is TGTGCCAGCAGCGTAAAAGATACGCAGTATTTT.

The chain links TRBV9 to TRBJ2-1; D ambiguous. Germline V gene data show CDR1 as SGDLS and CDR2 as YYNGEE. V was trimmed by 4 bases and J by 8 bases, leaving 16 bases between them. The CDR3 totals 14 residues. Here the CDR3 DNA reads TGTGCCAGCAGCCCATCGTGGGCTGCGGATGAGCAGTTCTTC. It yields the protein CASSPSWAADEQFF.

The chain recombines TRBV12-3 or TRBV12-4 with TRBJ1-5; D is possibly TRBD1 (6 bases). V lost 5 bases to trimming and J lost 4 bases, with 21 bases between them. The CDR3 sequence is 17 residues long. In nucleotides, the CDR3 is TGTGCCAGCAGTCCCCATCTCCCTCGGACAGCTAATCAGCCCCAGCATTTT. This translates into CASSPHLPRTANQPQHF.

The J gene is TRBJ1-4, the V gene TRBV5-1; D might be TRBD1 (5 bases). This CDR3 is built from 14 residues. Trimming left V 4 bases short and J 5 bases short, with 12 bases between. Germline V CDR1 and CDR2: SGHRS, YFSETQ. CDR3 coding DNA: TGCGCCAGCAGCCCGGGACGATCGAATGAAAAACTGTTTTTT. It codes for CASSPGRSNEKLFF.

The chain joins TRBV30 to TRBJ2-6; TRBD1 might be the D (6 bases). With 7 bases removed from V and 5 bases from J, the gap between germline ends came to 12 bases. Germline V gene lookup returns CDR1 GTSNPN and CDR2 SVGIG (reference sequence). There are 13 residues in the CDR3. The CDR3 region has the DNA TGTGCCTTAGACAGGAGAAGGGCCAACGTCCTGACTTTC. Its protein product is CALDRRRANVLTF.